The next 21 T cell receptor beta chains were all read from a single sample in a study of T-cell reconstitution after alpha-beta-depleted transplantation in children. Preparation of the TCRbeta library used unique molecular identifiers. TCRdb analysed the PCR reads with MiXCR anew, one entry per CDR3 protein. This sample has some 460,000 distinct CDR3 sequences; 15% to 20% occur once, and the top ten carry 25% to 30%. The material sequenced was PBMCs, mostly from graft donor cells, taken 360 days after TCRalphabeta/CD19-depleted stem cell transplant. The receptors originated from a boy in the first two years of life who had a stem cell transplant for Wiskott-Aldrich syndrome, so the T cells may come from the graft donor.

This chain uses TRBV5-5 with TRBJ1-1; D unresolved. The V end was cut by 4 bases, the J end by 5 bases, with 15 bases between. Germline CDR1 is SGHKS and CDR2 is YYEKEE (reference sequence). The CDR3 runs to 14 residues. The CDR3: CASSHKEGRTEAFF. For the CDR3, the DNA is TGTGCCAGCAGCCATAAAGAGGGTCGGACTGAAGCTTTCTTT.

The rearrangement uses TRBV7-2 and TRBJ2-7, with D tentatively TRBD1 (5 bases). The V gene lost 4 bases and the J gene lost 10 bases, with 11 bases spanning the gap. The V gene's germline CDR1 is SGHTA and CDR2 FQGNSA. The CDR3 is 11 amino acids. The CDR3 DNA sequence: TGTGCCAGCAGCTATGACAGTGATCAGTACTTC. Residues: CASSYDSDQYF.

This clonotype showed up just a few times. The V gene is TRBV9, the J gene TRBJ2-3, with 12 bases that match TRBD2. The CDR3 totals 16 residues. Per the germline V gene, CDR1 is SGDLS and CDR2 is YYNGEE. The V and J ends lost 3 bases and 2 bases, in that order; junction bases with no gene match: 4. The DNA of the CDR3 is TGTGCCAGCAGCGCTAGCGGGAGGGCGGTCACAGATACGCAGTATTTT. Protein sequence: CASSASGRAVTDTQYF. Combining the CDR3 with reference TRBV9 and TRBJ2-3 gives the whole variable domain DSGVTQTPKHLITATGQRVTLRCSPRSGDLSVYWYQQSLDQGLQFLIQYYNGEERAKGNILERFSAQQFPDLHSELNLSSLELGDSALYFCASSASGRAVTDTQYFGPGTRLTVL.

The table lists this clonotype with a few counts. CDR3 sequence: CASSHRADTQYF. CDR3 coding DNA: TGTGCCAGCAGCCACAGGGCAGATACGCAGTATTTT. The chain employs TRBV3-1 and TRBJ2-3; D may be TRBD1 (5 bases). Per germline, CDR1 LGHDT and CDR2 YNNKEL (reference sequence). This CDR3 region has 12 residues. V dropped 3 bases and J dropped 4 bases, with 5 bases sitting between them.

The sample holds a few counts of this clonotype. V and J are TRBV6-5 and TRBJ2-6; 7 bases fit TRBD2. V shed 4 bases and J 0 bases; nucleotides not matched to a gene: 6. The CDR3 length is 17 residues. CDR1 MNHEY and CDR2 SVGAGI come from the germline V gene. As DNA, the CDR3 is TGTGCCAGCAGTTCAGCGGGACTTGACTCTGGGGCCAACGTCCTGACTTTC. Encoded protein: CASSSAGLDSGANVLTF.

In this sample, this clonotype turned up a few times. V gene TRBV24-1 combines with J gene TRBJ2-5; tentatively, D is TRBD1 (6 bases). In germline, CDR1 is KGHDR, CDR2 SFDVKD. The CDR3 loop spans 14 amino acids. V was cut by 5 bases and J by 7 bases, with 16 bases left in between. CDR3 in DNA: TGTGCCACCAGTGGTGGGGTTCGAGGGGGGACCCAGTACTTC. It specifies CATSGGVRGGTQYF.

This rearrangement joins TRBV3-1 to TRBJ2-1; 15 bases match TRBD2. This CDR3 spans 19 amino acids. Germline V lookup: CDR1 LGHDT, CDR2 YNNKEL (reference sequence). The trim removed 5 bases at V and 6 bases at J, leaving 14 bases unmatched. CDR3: CASSKQTQWTSGRANEQFF. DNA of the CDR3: TGTGCCAGCAGCAAGCAGACCCAGTGGACTAGCGGGAGGGCCAATGAGCAGTTCTTC.

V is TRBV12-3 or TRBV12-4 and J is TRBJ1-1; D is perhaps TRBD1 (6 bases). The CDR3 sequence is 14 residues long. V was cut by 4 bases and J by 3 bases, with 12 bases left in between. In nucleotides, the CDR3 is TGTGCCAGCAGTTGGTCCTCAGGGGACACTGAAGCTTTCTTT. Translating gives CASSWSSGDTEAFF.

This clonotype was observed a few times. This chain's CDR3 is CASSLAGRWGNNEQFF. The DNA of the CDR3 is TGCGCCAGCAGCTTGGCCGGCAGGTGGGGTAACAATGAGCAGTTCTTC. The genes are TRBV5-1 and TRBJ2-1; no clear D gene. The CDR3 extends over 16 amino acids. CDR1 SGHRS and CDR2 YFSETQ come from the germline V gene. The ends were cut back, 0 bases at V and 5 bases at J, with 15 bases in the middle.

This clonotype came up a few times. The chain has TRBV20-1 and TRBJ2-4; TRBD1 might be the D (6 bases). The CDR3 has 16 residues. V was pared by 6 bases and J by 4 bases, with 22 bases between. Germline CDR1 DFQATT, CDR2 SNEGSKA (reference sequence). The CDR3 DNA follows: TGCAGTGCCCCCATTTTGGTCAGGGGTGGTAAAAACATTCAGTACTTC. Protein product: CSAPILVRGGKNIQYF.

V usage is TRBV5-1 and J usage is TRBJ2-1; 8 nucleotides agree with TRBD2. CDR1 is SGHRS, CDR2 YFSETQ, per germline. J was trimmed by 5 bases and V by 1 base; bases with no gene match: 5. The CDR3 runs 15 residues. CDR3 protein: CASSLFLAGNNEQFF. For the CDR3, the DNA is TGCGCCAGCAGCTTGTTTTTAGCGGGAAACAATGAGCAGTTCTTC.

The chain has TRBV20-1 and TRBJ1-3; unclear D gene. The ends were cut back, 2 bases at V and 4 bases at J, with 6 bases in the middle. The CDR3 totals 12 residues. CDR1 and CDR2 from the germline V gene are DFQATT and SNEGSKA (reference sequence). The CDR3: CSARKEGNTIYF. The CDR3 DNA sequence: TGCAGTGCTAGAAAAGAGGGAAACACCATATATTTT.

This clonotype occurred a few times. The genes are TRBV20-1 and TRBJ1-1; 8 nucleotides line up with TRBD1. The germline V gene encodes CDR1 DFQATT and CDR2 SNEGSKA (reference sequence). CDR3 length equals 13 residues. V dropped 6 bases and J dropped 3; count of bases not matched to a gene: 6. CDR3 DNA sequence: TGCAGTGCCCCGACAGGGGAATACACTGAAGCTTTCTTT. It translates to CSAPTGEYTEAFF.

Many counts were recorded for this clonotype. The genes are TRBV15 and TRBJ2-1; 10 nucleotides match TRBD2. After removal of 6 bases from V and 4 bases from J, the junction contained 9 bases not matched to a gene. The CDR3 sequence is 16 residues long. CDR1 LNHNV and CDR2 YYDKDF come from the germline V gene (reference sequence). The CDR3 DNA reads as TGTGCCACCAGGTCTTGGCTAGCGGGGGCTTACAATGAGCAGTTCTTC. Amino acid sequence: CATRSWLAGAYNEQFF.

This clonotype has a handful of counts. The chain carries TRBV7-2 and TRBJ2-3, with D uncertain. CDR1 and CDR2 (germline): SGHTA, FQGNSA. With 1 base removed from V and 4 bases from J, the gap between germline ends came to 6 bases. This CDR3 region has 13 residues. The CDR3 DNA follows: TGTGCCAGCAGCTTAGACTGGTCAGATACGCAGTATTTT. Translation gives CASSLDWSDTQYF.

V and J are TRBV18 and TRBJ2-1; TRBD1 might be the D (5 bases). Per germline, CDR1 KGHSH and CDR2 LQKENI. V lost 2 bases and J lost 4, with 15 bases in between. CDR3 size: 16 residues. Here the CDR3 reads CASSPYGQGSYNEQFF. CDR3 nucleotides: TGTGCCAGCTCACCATATGGCCAGGGCTCATACAATGAGCAGTTCTTC.

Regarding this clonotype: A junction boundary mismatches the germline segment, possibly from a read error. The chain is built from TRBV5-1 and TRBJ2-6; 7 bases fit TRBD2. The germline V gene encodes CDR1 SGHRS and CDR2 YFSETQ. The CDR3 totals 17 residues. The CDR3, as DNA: TGCGACAGCAGCTCCAGCGGGGCCAAGACGGGGGCCAACGTCCTGACTTTC. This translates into CDSSSSGAKTGANVLTF.

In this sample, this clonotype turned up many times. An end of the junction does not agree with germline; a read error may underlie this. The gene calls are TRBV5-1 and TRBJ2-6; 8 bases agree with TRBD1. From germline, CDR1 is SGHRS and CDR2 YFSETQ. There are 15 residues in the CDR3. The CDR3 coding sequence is TGTGCCAGCAGTTTGACAGGGGCTGGGGCCAACGTCCTGACTTTC. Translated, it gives CASSLTGAGANVLTF.

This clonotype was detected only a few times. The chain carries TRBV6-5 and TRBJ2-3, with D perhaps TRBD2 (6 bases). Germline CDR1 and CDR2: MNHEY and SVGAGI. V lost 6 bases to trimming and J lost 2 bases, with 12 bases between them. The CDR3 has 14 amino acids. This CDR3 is CASSRDSYTDTQYF. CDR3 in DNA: TGTGCCAGCAGCCGGGACTCTTACACAGATACGCAGTATTTT.

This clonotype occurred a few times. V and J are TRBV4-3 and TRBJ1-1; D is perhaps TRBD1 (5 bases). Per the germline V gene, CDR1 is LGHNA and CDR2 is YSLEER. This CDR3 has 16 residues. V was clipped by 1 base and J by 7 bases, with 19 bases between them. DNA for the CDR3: TGCGCCAGCAGCCAAGCACCGAAGGGCAGGGCCCTTGAAGCTTTCTTT. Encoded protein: CASSQAPKGRALEAFF.

The CDR3 loop reads CASSFVRVLRTGELFF. The DNA for the CDR3 is TGCGCCAGCAGCTTTGTCAGGGTGTTGAGAACCGGGGAGCTGTTTTTT. The chain carries TRBV5-1 and TRBJ2-2; a weak D match, TRBD1 (5 bases). The germline V gene encodes CDR1 SGHRS and CDR2 YFSETQ. The CDR3 is 16 amino acids. V was trimmed by 2 bases and J by 5 bases, leaving 16 bases between them.